In its sample, the clone carrying this TCR beta chain was seen many times. These data come from a study of neurological immune-mediated disorders. One entry per CDR3 protein, called by TCRdb with MiXCR from the 5' RACE reads. The sample consists of some 50,000 distinct CDR3 sequences, about 2% of them appearing once. Germline assignment: CDR1 SGHRS and CDR2 YFSETQ. The CDR3 has 14 amino acids. The V end lost 6 bases, the J end lost 7 bases, and 20 bases lay between the germline ends. The clonotype originates from a woman aged 40 to 50 with multiple sclerosis. Source material: PBMCs. The gene calls are TRBV5-1 and TRBJ2-7; no reliable D call. In DNA form, the CDR3 reads TGCGCCAGCACCTCTATGGGTGCCTTCGGGGAGCAGTACTTC. It translates to CASTSMGAFGEQYF.